The 25 T cell receptor beta chains listed next were all sequenced from one sample in a study of cytomegalovirus exposure and HLA in healthy donors. The PCR employed 60 Vbeta primers together with 13 Jbeta primers. Data came from immunoSEQ multiplex PCR; TCRdb stores just in-frame clones and leaves some out. Of 120,000 or so clones listed, over 70% are singletons. The sequencing sample was made of PBMCs. The origin of the receptors is a woman aged 35 to 49 in good health and CMV-seropositive.

This clone was counted once. This chain uses TRBV4-1 with TRBJ2-1; TRBD1 matches at 12 bases. J was trimmed by 0 bases and V by 4 bases; bases with no gene match: 13. In germline, CDR1 is MGHRA, CDR2 YSYEKL. CDR3 length: 20 amino acids. The CDR3 protein is CASSRPGTGGSTSSYNEQFF. The CDR3, as DNA: TGCGCCAGCAGCCGACCCGGGACAGGGGGCTCCACGAGCTCCTACAATGAGCAGTTCTTC.

The rearrangement uses TRBV27 and TRBJ2-7; D may be TRBD2 (5 bases). The ends were cut back, 3 bases at V and 2 bases at J, with 11 bases in the middle. CDR1 MNHEY and CDR2 SMNVEV come from the germline V gene (reference sequence). The CDR3 covers 14 residues. CDR3 region: CASSFGPGAYEQYF. As DNA, the CDR3 is TGTGCCAGCAGTTTTGGACCCGGGGCCTACGAGCAGTACTTC.

The rearrangement uses TRBV6-5 and TRBJ2-7; no definite D call. V was cut by 2 bases and J by 3 bases, with 14 bases left in between. CDR1 MNHEY and CDR2 SVGAGI come from the germline V gene. This CDR3 has 15 residues. The CDR3 DNA reads TGTGCCAGCAGTTACAGTAACCGAGAAAACTACGAGCAGTACTTC. Translated, it gives CASSYSNRENYEQYF.

The chain couples TRBV9 to TRBJ2-1; possible D gene TRBD1, 6 bases. The CDR3 spans 15 residues. Germline V CDR1 and CDR2: SGDLS, YYNGEE. Trimming shortened V by 2 bases and J by 1 base, and 10 bases separated the two germline ends. The CDR3 sequence: CASSVSGASYNEQFF. The CDR3 coding sequence is TGTGCCAGCAGCGTCTCAGGGGCATCCTACAATGAGCAGTTCTTC.

The genes are TRBV25-1 and TRBJ2-1; tentative D call: TRBD2 (5 bases). This CDR3 is 14 amino acids long. Per germline, CDR1 MGHDK and CDR2 SYGVNS. The V gene lost 3 bases and the J gene lost 9 bases, with 15 bases spanning the gap. CDR3 sequence reads: CASSDPLASGEQFF. CDR3 sequence (DNA): TGTGCCAGCAGTGACCCTTTAGCGTCTGGTGAGCAGTTCTTC. Complete variable domain (other parts from reference TRBV25-1 and TRBJ2-1): EADIYQTPRYLVIGTGKKITLECSQTMGHDKMYWYQQDPGMELHLIHYSYGVNSTEKGDLSSESTVSRIRTEHFPLTLESARPSHTSQYLCASSDPLASGEQFFGPGTRLTVL.

The rearrangement links TRBV9 to TRBJ2-5; D is perhaps TRBD1 (5 bases). V was trimmed by 2 bases and J by 5 bases, leaving 16 bases between them. Germline V gene lookup returns CDR1 SGDLS and CDR2 YYNGEE. The CDR3 spans 15 residues. The CDR3 sequence: CASSVKGAAVETQYF. Written as DNA, the CDR3 is TGTGCCAGCAGCGTTAAAGGGGCTGCGGTGGAGACCCAGTACTTC.

On this clone: At one end the junction does not follow the germline gene, possibly because of a read error. V and J are TRBV7-7 and TRBJ2-1, with TRBD2 matching 7 bases. Germline V gene sequence: CDR1 SSHAT, CDR2 FNYEAQ (reference sequence). This CDR3 is 17 amino acids long. The CDR3 bases are TGTGCTAGCAGCCGGTCCCCCCGGCGGGGGTCCTACAATGAGCAGTTCTTC. Translation gives CASSRSPRRGSYNEQFF.

This chain connects TRBV7-2 to TRBJ2-7, with D possibly TRBD1 on 5 matching bases. The V end was cut by 1 base, the J end by 3 bases, with 13 bases between. This CDR3 comprises 15 residues. Germline CDR1 and CDR2: SGHTA and FQGNSA. Written as DNA, the CDR3 is TGTGCCAGCAGCTTAGACACTACAGGAGACTACGAGCAGTACTTC. The encoded protein is CASSLDTTGDYEQYF.

J is TRBJ2-3 and V is TRBV5-4; D gene unclear. The germline V gene encodes CDR1 SGHNT and CDR2 YYREEE (reference sequence). V was cut by 2 bases and J by 4 bases, with 17 bases left in between. The CDR3 sequence is 16 residues long. Here the CDR3 DNA reads TGTGCCAGCAGCTTAGATGGCAGGTTCCAGGCAGATACGCAGTATTTT. This codes for CASSLDGRFQADTQYF.

V and J are TRBV27 and TRBJ2-7; D gene ambiguous. The CDR3 has 14 amino acids. V dropped 3 bases and J dropped 0 bases, with 9 bases sitting between them. CDR1 is MNHEY and CDR2 is SMNVEV in the germline V gene (reference sequence). CDR3 nucleotide sequence: TGTGCCAGCAGTTTCTTTGGCGGCTCCTACGAGCAGTACTTC. As protein: CASSFFGGSYEQYF.

This rearrangement joins TRBV7-2 to TRBJ2-2; D perhaps matches TRBD1 (6 bases). The V end lost 5 bases, the J end lost 4 bases, and 8 bases lay between the germline ends. CDR3 length: 13 amino acids. The V gene's germline CDR1 is SGHTA and CDR2 FQGNSA. CDR3 bases: TGTGCCAGCAGCCCACAGGGCACCGGGGAGCTGTTTTTT. Its protein product is CASSPQGTGELFF.

V is TRBV4-2 and J is TRBJ2-3, with 9 bases aligning to TRBD2. The V gene end was trimmed by 2 bases and the J gene end by 1 base; junction bases not matched to a gene: 7. From germline, CDR1 is LGHNA and CDR2 YNFKEQ. CDR3 size: 17 residues. The CDR3 DNA follows: TGTGCCAGCAGCCAAACACCTGGCGGGGGGGGCACAGATACGCAGTATTTT. Its translation is CASSQTPGGGGTDTQYF.

The J gene is TRBJ2-1, the V gene TRBV7-3, with 14 bases lining up with TRBD2. CDR3 length: 17 residues. Germline V gene lookup returns CDR1 SGHTA and CDR2 FQGTGA. The junction had 8 bases not matched to a gene; V was cut back by 3 bases and J by 7 bases. The CDR3 sequence is CASSLLSGLAGGNEQFF. DNA of the CDR3: TGTGCCAGCAGCTTGTTAAGCGGACTAGCGGGAGGTAATGAGCAGTTCTTC.

DNA of the CDR3: TGCGCCAGCAGCCAAGATGTTTCCGATAATTCACCCCTCCACTTT. Its translation is CASSQDVSDNSPLHF. The rearrangement joins TRBV4-3 to TRBJ1-6; unclear D gene. CDR3 length: 15 amino acids. Germline CDR1 reads LGHNA; CDR2 reads YSLEER. V lost 0 bases to trimming and J lost 5 bases, with 8 bases between them.

The rearrangement joins TRBV5-6 to TRBJ2-7; weak D call: TRBD2 (6 bases). CDR1 and CDR2 from the germline V gene are SGHDT and YYEEEE. The V gene lost 1 base and the J gene lost 3 bases, with 8 bases spanning the gap. CDR3 size: 13 residues. The CDR3: CASSLTSSYEQYF. In DNA form, the CDR3 reads TGTGCCAGCAGCTTGACTAGCAGCTACGAGCAGTACTTC. The entire variable domain, with the rest obtained from reference TRBV5-6 and TRBJ2-7, is as follows: DAGVTQSPTHLIKTRGQQVTLRCSPKSGHDTVSWYQQALGQGPQFIFQYYEEEERQRGNFPDRFSGHQFPNYSSELNVNALLLGDSALYLCASSLTSSYEQYFGPGTRLTVT.

J is TRBJ1-1 and V is TRBV6-5, with 7 bases matching TRBD1. Germline trimming cut 7 bases from V and 0 bases from J; bases unmatched to any gene: 8. Per the germline V gene, CDR1 is MNHEY and CDR2 is SVGAGI. The CDR3 has 15 amino acids. Written as DNA, the CDR3 is TGTGCCAGCATCAGACAGGGAGTAATGAACACTGAAGCTTTCTTT. Translated, it gives CASIRQGVMNTEAFF.

V is TRBV13 and J is TRBJ2-7; 8 bases are a match to TRBD1. CDR1 is PRHDT and CDR2 is FYEKMQ in the germline V gene (reference sequence). V lost 5 bases and J lost 2; bases outside the gene matches: 8. The CDR3 length is 15 residues. The CDR3 bases are TGTGCCAGCAGCCTCACCGGGACAGGCACCTACGAGCAGTACTTC. Its protein is CASSLTGTGTYEQYF.

This clone was observed a handful of times. Other DNA sequences of this sample code for an identical CDR3. The chain combines TRBV9 with TRBJ2-3, with D hard to call. V gave up 0 bases and J gave up 4 bases, with 6 bases separating them. CDR1 SGDLS and CDR2 YYNGEE come from the germline V gene. This CDR3 has 13 residues. The DNA of the CDR3 is TGTGCCAGCAGCGTAGCTTCTCCAGATACGCAGTATTTT. Encoded protein: CASSVASPDTQYF.

The V gene is TRBV28, the J gene TRBJ2-3, with D possibly being TRBD1 (6 bases). The CDR3 is made up of 16 amino acids. Germline V gives CDR1 MDHEN, CDR2 SYDVKM. V shed 6 bases and J shed 2 bases, with 18 bases lying between them. CDR3 DNA: TGTGCCAGCAGCTTCGTCGACAGGAATCCCACAGATACGCAGTATTTT. Protein product: CASSFVDRNPTDTQYF.

This chain uses TRBV4-3 with TRBJ1-2; D is ambiguous. CDR3 length equals 14 residues. Germline CDR1 reads LGHNA; CDR2 reads YSLEER. Trimming took off 5 bases at V and 6 bases at J, with 16 bases between the two ends. CDR3 amino acids: CASSTAGVRDGYTF. For the CDR3, the DNA is TGCGCCAGCAGCACGGCGGGTGTCCGGGATGGCTACACCTTC.

CDR3 amino acids: CASTASGSGGGYEQYF. The CDR3 coding sequence is TGTGCCAGCACGGCTAGCGGGAGTGGAGGGGGCTACGAGCAGTACTTC. The V call is TRBV28, the J call TRBJ2-7; the match to TRBD2 covers 10 bases. The germline V gene has CDR1 MDHEN and CDR2 SYDVKM. The V gene end was trimmed by 7 bases and the J gene end by 3 bases; junction bases not matched to a gene: 12. There are 16 residues in the CDR3.

The chain uses TRBV19 and TRBJ1-5; 9 bases align to TRBD1. V trimming: 8 bases; J trimming: 7 bases; junction bases outside the gene matches: 12. Germline V CDR1 and CDR2: LNHDA, SQIVND (reference sequence). The CDR3 contains 15 residues. CDR3 loop: CASHRTGEVRQPQHF. As DNA, the CDR3 is TGTGCCAGTCATAGGACAGGGGAGGTTCGCCAGCCCCAGCATTTT.

This sequence joins TRBV7-3 and TRBJ2-5; TRBD2 matches 7 bases. Trimming removed 5 bases from V and 4 bases from J; junction bases left unmatched: 7. The CDR3 consists of 14 residues. Germline CDR1 is SGHTA and CDR2 is FQGTGA. The CDR3 here is CASSRGGFGETQYF. CDR3 coding DNA: TGTGCCAGCAGCCGGGGAGGGTTTGGAGAGACCCAGTACTTC.

The V gene is TRBV6-4, the J gene TRBJ2-3; 11 bases align to TRBD2. This CDR3 is built from 15 residues. After removal of 6 bases from V and 4 bases from J, the junction contained 6 bases not matched to a gene. Per the germline V gene, CDR1 is MRHNA and CDR2 is SNTAGT. The CDR3 DNA reads TGTGCCAGCAGCCCCCTAGCGGGGGGCGCAGATACGCAGTATTTT. Encoded protein: CASSPLAGGADTQYF.

The V gene is TRBV7-2, the J gene TRBJ1-1; D unclear. V gave up 6 bases and J gave up 1 base, with 9 bases separating them. Germline CDR1 SGHTA, CDR2 FQGNSA. CDR3 length equals 13 residues. The CDR3 DNA reads as TGTGCCAGCAGTCCCCGTCCGAACACTGAAGCTTTCTTT. It is translated as CASSPRPNTEAFF.